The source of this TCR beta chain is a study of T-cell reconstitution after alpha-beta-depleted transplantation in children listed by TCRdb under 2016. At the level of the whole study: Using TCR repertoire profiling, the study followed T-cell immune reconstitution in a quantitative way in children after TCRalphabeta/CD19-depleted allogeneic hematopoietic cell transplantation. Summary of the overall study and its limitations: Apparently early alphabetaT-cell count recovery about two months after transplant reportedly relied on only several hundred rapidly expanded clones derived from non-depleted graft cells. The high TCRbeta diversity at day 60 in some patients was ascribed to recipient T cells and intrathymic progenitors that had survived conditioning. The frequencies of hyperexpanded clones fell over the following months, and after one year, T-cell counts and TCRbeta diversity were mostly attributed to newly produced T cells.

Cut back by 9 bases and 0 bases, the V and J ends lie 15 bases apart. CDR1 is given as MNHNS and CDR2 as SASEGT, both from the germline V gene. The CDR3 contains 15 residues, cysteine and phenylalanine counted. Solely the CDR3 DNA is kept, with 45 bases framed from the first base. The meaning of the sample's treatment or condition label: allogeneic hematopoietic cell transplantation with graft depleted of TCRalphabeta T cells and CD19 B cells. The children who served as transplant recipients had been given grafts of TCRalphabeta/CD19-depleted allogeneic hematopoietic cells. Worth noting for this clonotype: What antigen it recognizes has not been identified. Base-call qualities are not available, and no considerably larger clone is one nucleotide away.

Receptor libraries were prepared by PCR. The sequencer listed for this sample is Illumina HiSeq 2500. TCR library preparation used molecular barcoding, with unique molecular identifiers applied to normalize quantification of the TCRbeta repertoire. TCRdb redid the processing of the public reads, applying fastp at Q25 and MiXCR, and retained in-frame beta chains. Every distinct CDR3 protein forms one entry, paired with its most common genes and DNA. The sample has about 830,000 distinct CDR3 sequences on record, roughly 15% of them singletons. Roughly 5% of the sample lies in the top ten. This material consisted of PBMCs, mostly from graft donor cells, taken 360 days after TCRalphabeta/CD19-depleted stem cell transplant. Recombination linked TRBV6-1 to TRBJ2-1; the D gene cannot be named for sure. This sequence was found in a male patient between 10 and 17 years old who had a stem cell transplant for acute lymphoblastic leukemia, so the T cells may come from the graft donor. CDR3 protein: CASRFTPSSYNEQFF. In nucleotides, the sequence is TGTGCCAGTCGCTTTACCCCCAGCTCCTACAATGAGCAGTTCTTC.